What follows describes a single T cell receptor (beta chain). The data are from a study of OX40 agonist ivuxolimab in advanced cancers. In the study overall: Patients' therapy was ivuxolimab, an antibody that acts as an agonist of OX40 (CD134). The study enrolled dose-escalation patients with hepatocellular carcinoma, melanoma, renal cell or head and neck cancer. Checkpoint inhibitors had been given previously to 40% of patients.

V shed 4 bases and J shed 7 bases, with 10 bases lying between them. The CDR3 sequence is 12 residues long. Germline CDR1 ENHRY, CDR2 SYGVKD. Collection of blood occurred at baseline, at cycle 4 day 1, and at cycle 7 day 1. Here immunoSEQ multiplex PCR was the method, and the copy in TCRdb shows in-frame clones only, minus some. The table records 75,000 to 100,000 clones, under 90% of them present only once. Here the sequenced sample was CD4+ or CD8+ T cells sorted from blood, taken in a trial of the OX40 agonist ivuxolimab. V and J are TRBV10-3 and TRBJ1-2; no firm D call. This clonotype was obtained from an adult with an advanced solid tumor such as melanoma, head and neck, liver or kidney cancer. CDR3 in DNA: TGTGCCATCAGTGGGGGAATGTCTGGCTACACCTTC. Its translation is CAISGGMSGYTF.